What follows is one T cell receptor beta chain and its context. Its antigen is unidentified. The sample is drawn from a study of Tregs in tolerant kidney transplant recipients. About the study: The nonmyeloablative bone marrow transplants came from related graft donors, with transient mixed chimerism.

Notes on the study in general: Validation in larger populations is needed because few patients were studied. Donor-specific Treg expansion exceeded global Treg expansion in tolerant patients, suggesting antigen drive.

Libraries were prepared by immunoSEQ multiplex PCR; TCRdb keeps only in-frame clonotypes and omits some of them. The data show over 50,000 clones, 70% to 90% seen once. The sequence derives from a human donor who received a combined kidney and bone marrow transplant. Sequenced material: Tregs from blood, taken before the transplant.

This CDR3 reads CASSLSGTSYEQYF. DNA for the CDR3: TGTGCCAGCAGCTTATCCGGGACCTCCTACGAGCAGTACTTC. The V and J genes are TRBV7-9 and TRBJ2-7; D could derive from TRBD1 or TRBD2 (5 bases each). CDR1 is SEHNR and CDR2 is FQNEAQ in the germline V gene (reference sequence). This CDR3 comprises 14 residues. Trimming stripped 2 bases from V and 0 bases from J, with 8 bases between.